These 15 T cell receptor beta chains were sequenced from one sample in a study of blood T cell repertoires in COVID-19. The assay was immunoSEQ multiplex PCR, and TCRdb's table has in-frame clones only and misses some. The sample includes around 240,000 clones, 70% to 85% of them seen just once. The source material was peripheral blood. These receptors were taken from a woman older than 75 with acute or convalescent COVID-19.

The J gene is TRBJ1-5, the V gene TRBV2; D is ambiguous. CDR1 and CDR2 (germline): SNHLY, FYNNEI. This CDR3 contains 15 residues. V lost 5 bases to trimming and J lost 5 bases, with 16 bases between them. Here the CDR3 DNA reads TGTGCCAGCAGTATAGGATCTGGAGGGTATCAGCCCCAGCATTTT. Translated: CASSIGSGGYQPQHF.

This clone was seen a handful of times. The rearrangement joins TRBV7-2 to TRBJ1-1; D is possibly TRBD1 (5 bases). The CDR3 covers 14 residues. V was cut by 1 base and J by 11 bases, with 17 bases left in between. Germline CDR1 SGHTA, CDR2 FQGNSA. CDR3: CASSLDIPGSRAFF. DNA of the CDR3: TGTGCCAGCAGCTTAGATATCCCAGGGTCTAGGGCTTTCTTT.

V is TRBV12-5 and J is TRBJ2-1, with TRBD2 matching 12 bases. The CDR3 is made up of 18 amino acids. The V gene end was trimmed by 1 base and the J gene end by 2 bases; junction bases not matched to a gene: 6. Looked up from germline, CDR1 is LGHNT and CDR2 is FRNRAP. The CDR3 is CASGLAQTSGGTYNEQFF. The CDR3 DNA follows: TGTGCTAGTGGTTTGGCCCAGACTAGCGGGGGTACCTACAATGAGCAGTTCTTC.

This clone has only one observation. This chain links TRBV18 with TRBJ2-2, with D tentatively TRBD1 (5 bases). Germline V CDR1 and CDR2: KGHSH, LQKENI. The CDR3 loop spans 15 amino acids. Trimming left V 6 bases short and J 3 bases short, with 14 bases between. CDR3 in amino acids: CASSPLPTDTGELFF. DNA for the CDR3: TGTGCCAGCTCCCCCCTCCCGACAGACACCGGGGAGCTGTTTTTT.

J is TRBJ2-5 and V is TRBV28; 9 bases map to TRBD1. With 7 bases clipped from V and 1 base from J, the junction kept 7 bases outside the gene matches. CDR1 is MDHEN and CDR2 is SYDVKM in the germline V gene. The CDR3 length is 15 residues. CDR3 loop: CASKTGTGSQETQYF. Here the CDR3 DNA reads TGTGCCAGCAAGACCGGGACAGGGTCCCAAGAGACCCAGTACTTC.

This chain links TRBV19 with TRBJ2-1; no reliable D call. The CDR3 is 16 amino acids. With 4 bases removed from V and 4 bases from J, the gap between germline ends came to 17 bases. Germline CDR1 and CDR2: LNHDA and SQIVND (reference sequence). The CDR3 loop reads CASSKKDGGNYNEQFF. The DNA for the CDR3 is TGTGCCAGTAGTAAGAAAGACGGCGGAAATTACAATGAGCAGTTCTTC.

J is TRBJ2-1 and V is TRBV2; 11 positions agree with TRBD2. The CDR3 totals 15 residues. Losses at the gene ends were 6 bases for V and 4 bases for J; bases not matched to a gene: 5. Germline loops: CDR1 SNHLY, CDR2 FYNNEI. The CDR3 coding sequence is TGTGCCAGCAGCGCCGGGACTAGCGGTTACAATGAGCAGTTCTTC. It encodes CASSAGTSGYNEQFF.

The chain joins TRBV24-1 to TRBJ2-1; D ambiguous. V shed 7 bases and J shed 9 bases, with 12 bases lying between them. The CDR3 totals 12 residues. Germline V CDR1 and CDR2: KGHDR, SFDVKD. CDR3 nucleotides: TGTGCCACCAGAGAAGCTAGAGGTGAGCAGTTCTTC. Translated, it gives CATREARGEQFF.

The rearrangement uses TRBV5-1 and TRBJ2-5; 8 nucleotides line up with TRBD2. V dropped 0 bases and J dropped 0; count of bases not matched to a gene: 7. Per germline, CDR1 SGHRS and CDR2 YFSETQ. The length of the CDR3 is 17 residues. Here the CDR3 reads CASSLAGSSGYQETQYF. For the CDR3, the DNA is TGCGCCAGCAGCTTGGCGGGGTCTAGCGGGTACCAAGAGACCCAGTACTTC.

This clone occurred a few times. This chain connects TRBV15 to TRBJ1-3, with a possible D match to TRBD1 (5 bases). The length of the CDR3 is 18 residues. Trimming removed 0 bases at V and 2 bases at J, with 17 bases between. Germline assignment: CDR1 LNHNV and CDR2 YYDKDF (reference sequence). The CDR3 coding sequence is TGTGCCACCAGCAGAGATCGAAAGTTTGGGGCGCCTGGAAACACCATATATTTT. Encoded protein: CATSRDRKFGAPGNTIYF. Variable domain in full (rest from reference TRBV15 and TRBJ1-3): DAMVIQNPRYQVTQFGKPVTLSCSQTLNHNVMYWYQQKSSQAPKLLFHYYDKDFNNEADTPDNFQSRRPNTSFCFLDIRSPGLGDTAMYLCATSRDRKFGAPGNTIYFGEGSWLTVV.

The CDR3 nucleotides read TGTGCCAGCAGCTTAGGATATTCAGGGAATGAGCAGTTCTTC. Translation: CASSLGYSGNEQFF. The gene calls are TRBV7-9 and TRBJ2-1; TRBD1 might be the D (5 bases). The CDR3 is 14 amino acids. The germline CDR1 and CDR2 sequences are SEHNR and FQNEAQ (reference sequence). Trimming removed 1 base from V and 7 bases from J, with 11 bases in between.

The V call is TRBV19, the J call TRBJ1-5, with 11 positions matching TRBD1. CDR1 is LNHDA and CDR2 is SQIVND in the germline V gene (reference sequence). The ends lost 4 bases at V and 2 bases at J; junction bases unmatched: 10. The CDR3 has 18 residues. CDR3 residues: CASSKTDRGRFGNQPQHF. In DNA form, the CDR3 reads TGTGCCAGTAGTAAAACGGACAGGGGGCGATTTGGCAATCAGCCCCAGCATTTT.

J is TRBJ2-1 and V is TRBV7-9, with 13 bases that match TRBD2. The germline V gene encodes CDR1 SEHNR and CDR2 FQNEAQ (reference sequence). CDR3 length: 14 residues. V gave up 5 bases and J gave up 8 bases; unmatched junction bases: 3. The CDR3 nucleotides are TGTGCCAGCAGCGGGACTAGCGGGACGGATGAGCAGTTCTTC. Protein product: CASSGTSGTDEQFF.

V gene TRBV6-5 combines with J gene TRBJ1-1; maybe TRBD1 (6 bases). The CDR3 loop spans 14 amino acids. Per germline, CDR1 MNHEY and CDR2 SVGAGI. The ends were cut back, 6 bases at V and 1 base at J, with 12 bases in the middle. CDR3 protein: CASSRQVRNTEAFF. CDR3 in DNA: TGTGCCAGCAGCCGACAGGTCCGGAACACTGAAGCTTTCTTT.

The CDR3 DNA sequence: TGCGCCAGCAGCTTGGGTGAGCGGTCACCCCTCCACTTT. Encoded protein: CASSLGERSPLHF. The V call is TRBV5-1, the J call TRBJ1-6, with D uncertain. The V gene's germline CDR1 is SGHRS and CDR2 YFSETQ. V lost 0 bases and J lost 10, with 8 bases in between. CDR3 length equals 13 residues. The full variable domain, rest sourced from reference TRBV5-1 and TRBJ1-6, is KAGVTQTPRYLIKTRGQQVTLSCSPISGHRSVSWYQQTPGQGLQFLFEYFSETQRNKGNFPGRFSGRQFSNSRSEMNVSTLELGDSALYLCASSLGERSPLHFGNGTRLTVT.